A single sample is the source of the 26 T cell receptor beta chains below, sequenced in a study of T cell changes during pregnancy in multiple sclerosis. Profiling relied on immunoSEQ multiplex PCR, and the TCRdb table lists in-frame clones only, not all of them. The top ten hold approximately 0.35% of the sample, which has roughly 59,000 clones, roughly 93% seen once. The source was CD4+ T cells from peripheral blood mononuclear cells, collected before pregnancy. These TCRs come from a female donor with multiple sclerosis, enrolled in a pregnancy study.

The V and J genes are TRBV19 and TRBJ2-7, with 12 bases fitting TRBD2. Germline CDR1 is LNHDA and CDR2 is SQIVND (reference sequence). Losses at the gene ends were 3 bases for V and 7 bases for J; bases not matched to a gene: 4. The CDR3 covers 14 residues. DNA of the CDR3: TGTGCCAGTAGTATGACTAGCGGGAGAGTTGAGCAGTACTTC. It yields the protein CASSMTSGRVEQYF.

This chain links TRBV10-3 with TRBJ1-1, with TRBD1 as a possible D gene (6 bases). Germline CDR1 reads ENHRY; CDR2 reads SYGVKD. Trimming removed 7 bases from V and 3 bases from J, with 12 bases in between. The CDR3 is made up of 13 amino acids. The CDR3 loop is CAITIKGDTEAFF. CDR3 in DNA: TGTGCCATCACGATCAAGGGGGACACTGAAGCTTTCTTT.

V usage is TRBV4-3 and J usage is TRBJ2-3, with D unresolved. V dropped 0 bases and J dropped 3 bases, with 7 bases sitting between them. This CDR3 is 14 amino acids long. Looked up from germline, CDR1 is LGHNA and CDR2 is YSLEER. The CDR3 DNA reads as TGCGCCAGCAGCCAAGATCGAGGTACAGATACGCAGTATTTT. Protein: CASSQDRGTDTQYF.

The rearrangement links TRBV30 to TRBJ1-1; D not resolved. Between the trimmed V and J ends, which lost 0 bases and 2 bases, there was a span of 7 bases. CDR3 length: 13 residues. The V gene's germline CDR1 is GTSNPN and CDR2 SVGIG (reference sequence). CDR3 coding DNA: TGTGCCTGGAGTGTAAACATAAACACTGAAGCTTTCTTT. Translation gives CAWSVNINTEAFF. Together with reference TRBV30 and TRBJ1-1, the CDR3 gives the full variable domain: SQTIHQWPATLVQPVGSPLSLECTVEGTSNPNLYWYRQAAGRGLQLLFYSVGIGQISSEVPQNLSASRPQDRQFILSSKKLLLSDSGFYLCAWSVNINTEAFFGQGTRLTVV.

The J gene is TRBJ1-5, the V gene TRBV6-1; 7 bases match TRBD1. The ends lost 2 bases at V and 4 bases at J; junction bases unmatched: 5. Germline V lookup: CDR1 MNHNS, CDR2 SASEGT. CDR3 length: 15 amino acids. The CDR3 bases are TGTGCCAGCAGTGAAAGCCGGACAGGTAATCAGCCCCAGCATTTT. Protein product: CASSESRTGNQPQHF.

J is TRBJ1-1 and V is TRBV7-9; D is undetermined. Per germline, CDR1 SEHNR and CDR2 FQNEAQ (reference sequence). V was shortened by 8 bases and J by 4 bases, with 11 bases between the two germline ends. The CDR3 extends over 12 amino acids. The CDR3 bases are TGTGCCAGCGGGTTTGGAGGCACTGAAGCTTTCTTT. It translates to CASGFGGTEAFF. Full variable domain (outside the CDR3, taken from reference TRBV7-9 and TRBJ1-1): DTGVSQNPRHKITKRGQNVTFRCDPISEHNRLYWYRQTLGQGPEFLTYFQNEAQLEKSRLLSDRFSAERPKGSFSTLEIQRTEQGDSAMYLCASGFGGTEAFFGQGTRLTVV.

The J gene is TRBJ2-5, the V gene TRBV5-6; D remains unclear. The CDR3 covers 14 residues. The ends were cut back, 0 bases at V and 7 bases at J, with 13 bases in the middle. Looked up from germline, CDR1 is SGHDT and CDR2 is YYEEEE. DNA for the CDR3: TGTGCCAGCAGCTTGGGGCCGGGTGCGGTGACCCAGTACTTC. Translation gives CASSLGPGAVTQYF.

CDR3 DNA sequence: TGTGCCAGCAGCTCTCATGGACTAGCGGGAATACACCGAAGGGACAATGAGCAGTTCTTC. It translates to CASSSHGLAGIHRRDNEQFF. This sequence joins TRBV11-3 and TRBJ2-1, with 12 bases fitting TRBD2. Looked up from germline, CDR1 is SGHNT and CDR2 is YENEEA. This CDR3 contains 20 residues. After removal of 4 bases from V and 5 bases from J, the junction contained 18 bases not matched to a gene.

The chain uses TRBV11-2 and TRBJ2-5, with 10 bases that match TRBD2. The CDR3 loop spans 17 amino acids. The ends lost 0 bases at V and 5 bases at J; junction bases unmatched: 9. Germline V gene lookup returns CDR1 SGHAT and CDR2 FQNNGV. This chain's CDR3 is CASSLEGLAGVQETQYF. CDR3 nucleotide sequence: TGTGCCAGCAGCTTAGAAGGTCTAGCGGGAGTTCAGGAGACCCAGTACTTC.

V usage is TRBV28 and J usage is TRBJ2-5; D is perhaps TRBD1 (6 bases). V dropped 6 bases and J dropped 5 bases, with 10 bases sitting between them. Per germline, CDR1 MDHEN and CDR2 SYDVKM. CDR3 length: 12 amino acids. This CDR3 is CASSRGLETQYF. CDR3 coding DNA: TGTGCCAGCAGCAGGGGTTTGGAGACCCAGTACTTC.

This chain joins TRBV7-2 and TRBJ2-7; 8 bases fit TRBD2. Trimming removed 4 bases from V and 1 base from J; junction bases left unmatched: 9. The CDR3 length is 16 residues. Germline V gene lookup returns CDR1 SGHTA and CDR2 FQGNSA. The CDR3 DNA is TGTGCCAGCAGCTCCCCGGGACTAGGGAGATCCTACGAGCAGTACTTC. As protein: CASSSPGLGRSYEQYF.

The V and J genes are TRBV18 and TRBJ1-5, with unresolved D. The length of the CDR3 is 13 residues. The V end lost 1 base, the J end lost 4 bases, and 5 bases lay between the germline ends. The V gene's germline CDR1 is KGHSH and CDR2 LQKENI. The CDR3 loop reads CASSPQSNQPQHF. The CDR3 bases are TGTGCCAGCTCACCACAATCTAATCAGCCCCAGCATTTT.

A single count supports this clone. J is TRBJ2-1 and V is TRBV7-3; D possibly corresponds to TRBD2 (6 bases). The CDR3 covers 14 residues. In germline, CDR1 is SGHTA, CDR2 FQGTGA. Trimming stripped 1 base from V and 9 bases from J, with 13 bases between. The CDR3 sequence is CASSLSSGVFEQFF. In DNA, the CDR3 is TGTGCCAGCAGCTTAAGTTCGGGAGTATTTGAGCAGTTCTTC.

A single count supports this clone. CDR3 protein: CASSYTGGNFYDEQFF. The CDR3 bases are TGTGCCAGCAGTTACACAGGGGGTAATTTTTACGATGAGCAGTTCTTC. The chain links TRBV6-5 to TRBJ2-1; 8 bases agree with TRBD1. The germline CDR1 and CDR2 sequences are MNHEY and SVGAGI. V was pared by 2 bases and J by 8 bases, with 11 bases of the junction left unmatched. The CDR3 extends over 16 amino acids.

V is TRBV5-1 and J is TRBJ2-1, with TRBD1 as a possible D gene (5 bases). The CDR3 runs 15 residues. Trimming left V 4 bases short and J 2 bases short, with 13 bases between. CDR1 SGHRS and CDR2 YFSETQ come from the germline V gene. The CDR3 DNA reads as TGCGCCAGCAGCCCCCCGTTGGACACCTACAATGAGCAGTTCTTC. Translation gives CASSPPLDTYNEQFF.

The CDR3 sequence: CASSPSRDRGKIGEQFF. The CDR3 DNA is TGCGCCAGCAGCCCGAGCCGGGACAGGGGGAAGATCGGTGAGCAGTTCTTC. The V gene is TRBV5-1, the J gene TRBJ2-1, with 11 bases lining up with TRBD1. With 4 bases clipped from V and 9 bases from J, the junction kept 15 bases outside the gene matches. This CDR3 region has 17 residues. The germline V gene encodes CDR1 SGHRS and CDR2 YFSETQ.

The gene calls are TRBV7-2 and TRBJ1-2; D uncertain. The CDR3 covers 13 residues. The germline V gene has CDR1 SGHTA and CDR2 FQGNSA. The germline V and J ends were trimmed by 2 bases and 7 bases, with 11 bases remaining between them. The CDR3 coding sequence is TGTGCCAGCAGCTTAAGGGAGGGTGCTGGCTACACCTTC. Its translation is CASSLREGAGYTF.

This clone was found once. The chain has TRBV4-2 and TRBJ2-3, with D perhaps TRBD2 (6 bases). The germline V and J ends were trimmed by 0 bases and 5 bases, with 18 bases remaining between them. This CDR3 contains 17 residues. Germline CDR1 is LGHNA and CDR2 is YNFKEQ. CDR3 DNA sequence: TGTGCCAGCAGCCAAGATGCAAACGGGAGAGTGGAAGATACGCAGTATTTT. Protein product: CASSQDANGRVEDTQYF.

The chain employs TRBV5-4 and TRBJ1-4; possible D gene TRBD1, 5 bases. With 0 bases removed from V and 5 bases from J, the gap between germline ends came to 11 bases. The CDR3 has 15 residues. CDR1 is SGHNT, CDR2 YYREEE, per germline (reference sequence). CDR3 protein: CASSLAGRANEKLFF. CDR3 nucleotide sequence: TGTGCCAGCAGCTTGGCCGGCAGGGCGAATGAAAAACTGTTTTTT.

V and J are TRBV7-2 and TRBJ1-6; D unresolved. V lost 4 bases and J lost 10, with 11 bases in between. This CDR3 contains 13 residues. CDR1 and CDR2 (germline): SGHTA, FQGNSA. Here the CDR3 DNA reads TGTGCCAGCAGCTCCGACGGGATCTCACCCCTCCACTTT. Protein sequence: CASSSDGISPLHF.

This clone was detected once. The chain is built from TRBV12-5 and TRBJ2-1, with a weak D call TRBD2 (6 bases). Germline assignment: CDR1 LGHNT and CDR2 FRNRAP. V was shortened by 5 bases and J by 9 bases, with 17 bases between the two germline ends. The CDR3 runs to 14 residues. The CDR3 loop reads CASGPLGRGAEQFF. CDR3 bases: TGTGCTAGTGGTCCTCTCGGCCGCGGGGCTGAGCAGTTCTTC.

V usage is TRBV7-2 and J usage is TRBJ2-7; tentative D call: TRBD2 (7 bases). There are 14 residues in the CDR3. Germline V gives CDR1 SGHTA, CDR2 FQGNSA. V was trimmed by 4 bases and J by 6 bases, leaving 16 bases between them. The CDR3 nucleotides read TGTGCCAGCAGCTCTAGGGCGGGGGCCGGCGAGCAGTACTTC. Its protein product is CASSSRAGAGEQYF.

The rearrangement links TRBV14 to TRBJ2-1; D perhaps matches TRBD2 (6 bases). The CDR3 consists of 15 residues. CDR1 is SGHDN and CDR2 is FVKESK in the germline V gene. V gave up 10 bases and J gave up 6 bases, with 22 bases separating them. DNA for the CDR3: TGTGCCACCTCACAAGCGGGCAGGGTTGGCAATGAGCAGTTCTTC. Protein sequence: CATSQAGRVGNEQFF.

The chain has TRBV28 and TRBJ2-7; D is possibly TRBD2 (7 bases). Trimming removed 5 bases from V and 4 bases from J, with 15 bases in between. The germline CDR1 and CDR2 sequences are MDHEN and SYDVKM. This CDR3 region has 14 residues. Here the CDR3 DNA reads TGTGCCAGCAGTCAAGGGGGGGCGGGGTACGAGCAGTACTTC. Its protein is CASSQGGAGYEQYF.

This chain links TRBV11-3 with TRBJ2-1, with 10 bases aligning to TRBD2. Germline loops: CDR1 SGHNT, CDR2 YENEEA. Unmatched junction bases numbered 11, after V lost 5 bases and J lost 4 bases. This CDR3 has 17 amino acids. The CDR3, as DNA: TGTGCCAGCAGCACGCCTTTAGCGGGAGGATCATACAATGAGCAGTTCTTC. It specifies CASSTPLAGGSYNEQFF.

The V call is TRBV27, the J call TRBJ1-3, with 7 bases lining up with TRBD1. V was pared by 0 bases and J by 4 bases, with 6 bases of the junction left unmatched. Germline V CDR1 and CDR2: MNHEY, SMNVEV (reference sequence). The CDR3 is 16 amino acids. CDR3 in DNA: TGTGCCAGCAGTTTATCGATGGCAGGGGGAGGAAACACCATATATTTT. Amino acids: CASSLSMAGGGNTIYF.